The 27 T cell receptor beta chains below come from one sample, sequenced in a study of CD8 T cells in Susac syndrome. Reverse transcription of about 0.5 to 1 ug RNA used random hexamers. TCRdb reanalysed the immunoSEQ multiplex PCR reads using MiXCR and keeps one entry per CDR3 protein. This table holds 100,000 or so distinct CDR3 sequences, nearly 95% found once. Specimen: CD4+ T cells from PBMCs. Receptors originate from a human donor in good health.

The chain recombines TRBV5-4 with TRBJ2-3; D possibly corresponds to TRBD2 (6 bases). CDR3 size: 14 residues. V was pared by 7 bases and J by 0 bases, with 12 bases between. The germline V gene encodes CDR1 SGHNT and CDR2 YYREEE (reference sequence). In DNA, the CDR3 is TGTGCCAGCCCAAGACTAGGGAGCACAGATACGCAGTATTTT. It encodes CASPRLGSTDTQYF. Full variable domain (outside the CDR3, taken from reference TRBV5-4 and TRBJ2-3): ETGVTQSPTHLIKTRGQQVTLRCSSQSGHNTVSWYQQALGQGPQFIFQYYREEENGRGNFPPRFSGLQFPNYSSELNVNALELDDSALYLCASPRLGSTDTQYFGPGTRLTVL.

The V and J genes are TRBV18 and TRBJ2-7; tentatively, D is TRBD1 (6 bases). The length of the CDR3 is 12 residues. V was pared by 2 bases and J by 6 bases, with 8 bases between. Germline lookup yields CDR1 KGHSH and CDR2 LQKENI. The DNA for the CDR3 is TGTGCCAGCTCACCAGCCAGGGGCGAGCAGTACTTC. Its translation: CASSPARGEQYF.

The chain is built from TRBV7-2 and TRBJ1-1, with 11 bases identical to TRBD1. Trimming took 4 bases from V and 5 from J; bases not matched to a gene: 9. Looked up from germline, CDR1 is SGHTA and CDR2 is FQGNSA. The CDR3 contains 16 residues. The CDR3 protein is CASSSGTGGRGTEAFF. CDR3 bases: TGTGCCAGCAGCTCCGGGACAGGGGGGAGAGGAACTGAAGCTTTCTTT.

The CDR3 DNA reads as TGTGCCAGCAGCGCCCGTGATGAGCAGTTCTTC. It encodes CASSARDEQFF. The chain carries TRBV14 and TRBJ2-1; D is ambiguous. This CDR3 has 11 residues. Trimming stripped 5 bases from V and 8 bases from J, with 7 bases between. Germline CDR1 and CDR2: SGHDN and FVKESK.

The rearrangement joins TRBV7-9 to TRBJ1-2; the D gene is possibly TRBD1 (6 bases). V was trimmed by 6 bases and J by 4 bases, leaving 18 bases between them. The V gene's germline CDR1 is SEHNR and CDR2 FQNEAQ (reference sequence). The CDR3 has 15 amino acids. CDR3 bases: TGTGCCAGCAGTCACAGGGACCCTAGATCCTATGGCTACACCTTC. It is translated as CASSHRDPRSYGYTF.

This chain connects TRBV19 to TRBJ2-1; TRBD2 matches 13 bases. Per the germline V gene, CDR1 is LNHDA and CDR2 is SQIVND (reference sequence). This CDR3 region has 16 residues. The V gene end was trimmed by 5 bases and the J gene end by 0 bases; junction bases not matched to a gene: 1. The CDR3 DNA reads as TGTGCCAGTAGTCGACTAGCGGGAGGCTCCTACAATGAGCAGTTCTTC. It yields the protein CASSRLAGGSYNEQFF.

V and J are TRBV6-2 or TRBV6-3 and TRBJ1-1; perhaps TRBD1 as D (6 bases). V dropped 8 bases and J dropped 5 bases, with 21 bases sitting between them. Germline lookup yields CDR1 MNHEY and CDR2 SVGEGT. The CDR3 is made up of 15 amino acids. CDR3 bases: TGTGCCAGCCGAACCAGATCGGGGGCGCAGACTGAAGCTTTCTTT. Translated: CASRTRSGAQTEAFF.

This clonotype was seen once. The J gene is TRBJ1-5, the V gene TRBV3-1; tentative D call: TRBD1 (5 bases). The V end lost 1 base, the J end lost 11 bases, and 15 bases lay between the germline ends. This CDR3 comprises 14 residues. The germline gives CDR1 LGHDT, CDR2 YNNKEL (reference sequence). The CDR3 bases are TGTGCCAGCAGCCAAGGGTATCAGGGTAGGACCCAGCATTTT. Its translation is CASSQGYQGRTQHF.

The rearrangement joins TRBV7-9 to TRBJ2-7; TRBD2 might be the D (5 bases). Trimming removed 2 bases from V and 7 bases from J, with 12 bases in between. This CDR3 has 13 amino acids. From germline, CDR1 is SEHNR and CDR2 FQNEAQ (reference sequence). This CDR3 is CASSLNGDREQYF. The CDR3 DNA follows: TGTGCCAGCAGCTTAAACGGGGATCGGGAGCAGTACTTC.

The J gene is TRBJ2-3, the V gene TRBV15, with unresolved D. V lost 1 base and J 3 bases, leaving 5 bases between the germline ends. Germline V CDR1 and CDR2: LNHNV, YYDKDF (reference sequence). The CDR3 covers 13 residues. The CDR3 here is CATSRAATDTQYF. The CDR3 nucleotides are TGTGCCACCAGCAGAGCCGCGACAGATACGCAGTATTTT.

The chain recombines TRBV11-1 with TRBJ2-6; tentatively, D is TRBD1 (5 bases). This CDR3 is built from 15 residues. CDR1 and CDR2 (germline): SGHAT, FQDESV (reference sequence). With 6 bases removed from V and 0 bases from J, the gap between germline ends came to 9 bases. The CDR3 DNA sequence: TGTGCCAGCAGTAGACAGACCTCTGGGGCCAACGTCCTGACTTTC. It is translated as CASSRQTSGANVLTF.

Written as DNA, the CDR3 is TGTGCCAGCAAAACTGGTAACACCGGGGAGCTGTTTTTT. Its translation is CASKTGNTGELFF. This sequence joins TRBV2 and TRBJ2-2, with D unclear. The germline V gene has CDR1 SNHLY and CDR2 FYNNEI. V was clipped by 7 bases and J by 2 bases, with 8 bases between them. The CDR3 length is 13 residues.

The genes are TRBV19 and TRBJ1-5; 11 bases fit TRBD1. The CDR3 is 16 residues long. The germline gives CDR1 LNHDA, CDR2 SQIVND (reference sequence). The ends lost 5 bases at V and 7 bases at J; junction bases unmatched: 10. The CDR3 nucleotides are TGTGCCAGTAGTTTCAATCCGGGACAGGGGGGCCAGCCCCAGCATTTT. Translating it yields CASSFNPGQGGQPQHF.

This clonotype was found once. This chain joins TRBV29-1 and TRBJ2-2; 10 nucleotides match TRBD2. The CDR3 extends over 14 amino acids. V lost 7 bases to trimming and J lost 6 bases; unmatched junction nucleotides: 8. Per the germline V gene, CDR1 is SQVTM and CDR2 is ANQGSEA. The CDR3 reads CSGAGTSVPGELFF. The CDR3 DNA reads TGCAGCGGAGCCGGGACTAGCGTTCCCGGGGAGCTGTTTTTT.

This sequence joins TRBV10-3 and TRBJ2-7; 7 nucleotides align to TRBD2. Germline V gives CDR1 ENHRY, CDR2 SYGVKD. The J segment lost 0 bases and the V segment lost 4 bases, leaving 9 bases of the junction unmatched. The CDR3 is 16 residues long. CDR3 sequence: CAISGSSGTNSYEQYF. The CDR3 bases are TGTGCCATCAGTGGATCGAGCGGGACCAACTCCTACGAGCAGTACTTC.

V is TRBV4-2 and J is TRBJ2-1; D gene unclear. The CDR3 is made up of 11 amino acids. The V end was cut by 3 bases, the J end by 6 bases, with 3 bases between. Germline CDR1 reads LGHNA; CDR2 reads YNFKEQ. The CDR3 loop is CASSQRNEQFF. CDR3 DNA sequence: TGTGCCAGCAGCCAGCGCAATGAGCAGTTCTTC.

The V gene is TRBV7-9, the J gene TRBJ2-7, with D uncertain. CDR3 size: 14 residues. The V end was cut by 1 base, the J end by 5 bases, with 12 bases between. CDR1 and CDR2 from the germline V gene are SEHNR and FQNEAQ (reference sequence). The CDR3 DNA is TGTGCCAGCAGCTTAGAGGGTCTAAGCCACGAGCAGTACTTC. Translating it yields CASSLEGLSHEQYF.

V usage is TRBV29-1 and J usage is TRBJ2-5; possibly TRBD2 for D (6 bases). This CDR3 comprises 13 residues. Deletions cut 6 bases from V and 2 bases from J, with 13 bases between. Germline CDR1 reads SQVTM; CDR2 reads ANQGSEA. The CDR3 spells CSVAPGLQETQYF. The CDR3 DNA reads TGCAGCGTCGCCCCGGGACTTCAAGAGACCCAGTACTTC.

The chain combines TRBV7-8 with TRBJ1-2; D perhaps matches TRBD1 (6 bases). The CDR3 sequence is 15 residues long. The ends were cut back, 5 bases at V and 0 bases at J, with 13 bases in the middle. Germline CDR1 reads SGHVS; CDR2 reads FQNEAQ. The CDR3 coding sequence is TGTGCCAGCAGCCAAGAGGGGGTAGCTAACTATGGCTACACCTTC. It is translated as CASSQEGVANYGYTF.

The CDR3 sequence: CASSQKGYTGELFF. The CDR3, as DNA: TGTGCCAGCAGCCAAAAGGGGTACACCGGGGAGCTGTTTTTT. The chain links TRBV4-2 to TRBJ2-2; D perhaps matches TRBD1 (5 bases). The CDR3 spans 14 residues. V dropped 2 bases and J dropped 3 bases, with 7 bases sitting between them. Germline V CDR1 and CDR2: LGHNA, YNFKEQ.

The chain couples TRBV6-2 or TRBV6-3 to TRBJ1-1; D is ambiguous. Germline CDR1 is MNHEY and CDR2 is SVGEGT. Deletions cut 2 bases from V and 4 bases from J, with 8 bases between. CDR3 size: 13 residues. CDR3 sequence: CASSYGEGTEAFF. CDR3 in DNA: TGTGCCAGCAGTTACGGAGAAGGCACTGAAGCTTTCTTT.

V is TRBV7-9 and J is TRBJ2-1, with D perhaps TRBD2 (6 bases). This CDR3 is 17 amino acids long. Between the trimmed V and J ends, which lost 6 bases and 7 bases, there was a span of 25 bases. Germline V gene lookup returns CDR1 SEHNR and CDR2 FQNEAQ (reference sequence). The DNA of the CDR3 is TGTGCCAGCAGAAGTCCCCGGGACGGACTACTAGGGAATGAGCAGTTCTTC. As protein: CASRSPRDGLLGNEQFF.

The chain links TRBV5-1 to TRBJ1-1, with D possibly TRBD1 on 5 matching bases. The CDR3 has 15 amino acids. Trimming took off 0 bases at V and 1 base at J, with 10 bases between the two ends. CDR1 is SGHRS and CDR2 is YFSETQ in the germline V gene. DNA for the CDR3: TGCGCCAGCAGCTTGGAGCCAGGGAAGAACACTGAAGCTTTCTTT. Its translation: CASSLEPGKNTEAFF.

The chain recombines TRBV5-1 with TRBJ1-4; 8 bases are shared with TRBD1. The J segment lost 5 bases and the V segment lost 0 bases, leaving 6 bases of the junction unmatched. The CDR3 contains 16 residues. Germline CDR1 is SGHRS and CDR2 is YFSETQ. The CDR3 loop is CASSLGTGKGNEKLFF. The CDR3 DNA reads as TGCGCCAGCAGCTTGGGGACAGGGAAGGGGAATGAAAAACTGTTTTTT. The whole variable domain, filled in from reference TRBV5-1 and TRBJ1-4, reads KAGVTQTPRYLIKTRGQQVTLSCSPISGHRSVSWYQQTPGQGLQFLFEYFSETQRNKGNFPGRFSGRQFSNSRSEMNVSTLELGDSALYLCASSLGTGKGNEKLFFGSGTQLSVL.

The chain is built from TRBV19 and TRBJ2-3; 9 nucleotides agree with TRBD2. V dropped 5 bases and J dropped 1; count of bases not matched to a gene: 10. Germline V gene sequence: CDR1 LNHDA, CDR2 SQIVND (reference sequence). The CDR3 runs to 17 residues. The CDR3 reads CASSASYSGGRTDTQYF. The CDR3 region has the DNA TGTGCCAGTAGTGCTTCTTATAGCGGGGGACGCACAGATACGCAGTATTTT.

The chain combines TRBV6-6 with TRBJ2-2; D might be TRBD2 (6 bases). This CDR3 region has 13 residues. Deletions cut 5 bases from V and 6 bases from J, with 10 bases between. From germline, CDR1 is MNHNY and CDR2 SVGAGI (reference sequence). Written as DNA, the CDR3 is TGTGCCAGCAGTCAACTAGCAGCCGGGGAGCTGTTTTTT. As protein: CASSQLAAGELFF.

This clonotype has just one count. V gene TRBV7-8 combines with J gene TRBJ2-7, with 9 positions matching TRBD2. The CDR3 totals 15 residues. The J segment lost 2 bases and the V segment lost 6 bases, leaving 8 bases of the junction unmatched. The V gene's germline CDR1 is SGHVS and CDR2 FQNEAQ. The CDR3 sequence: CASRRGVAGAYEQYF. In nucleotides, the CDR3 is TGTGCCAGCAGGAGGGGAGTAGCGGGGGCCTACGAGCAGTACTTC.